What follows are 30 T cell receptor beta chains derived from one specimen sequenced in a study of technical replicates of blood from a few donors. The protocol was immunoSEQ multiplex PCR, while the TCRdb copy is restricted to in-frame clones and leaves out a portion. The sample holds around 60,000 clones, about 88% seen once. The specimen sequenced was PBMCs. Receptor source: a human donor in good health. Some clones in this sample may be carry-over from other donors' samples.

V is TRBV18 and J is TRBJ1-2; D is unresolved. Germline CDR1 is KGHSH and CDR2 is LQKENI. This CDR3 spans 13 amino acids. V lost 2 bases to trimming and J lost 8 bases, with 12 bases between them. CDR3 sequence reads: CASSPSGSGGYTF. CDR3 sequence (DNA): TGTGCCAGCTCACCATCGGGTTCGGGGGGCTACACCTTC.

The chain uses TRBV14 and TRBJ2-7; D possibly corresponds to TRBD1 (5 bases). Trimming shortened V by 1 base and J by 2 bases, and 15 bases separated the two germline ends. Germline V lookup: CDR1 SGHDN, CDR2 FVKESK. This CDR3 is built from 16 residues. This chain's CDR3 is CASSQATSRATYEQYF. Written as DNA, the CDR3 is TGTGCCAGCAGCCAAGCCACGTCCAGGGCCACCTACGAGCAGTACTTC.

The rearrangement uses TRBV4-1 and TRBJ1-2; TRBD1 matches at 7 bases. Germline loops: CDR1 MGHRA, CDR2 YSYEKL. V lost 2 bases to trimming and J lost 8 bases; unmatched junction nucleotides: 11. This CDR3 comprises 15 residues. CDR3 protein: CASSQLLGGTRGYTF. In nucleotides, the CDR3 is TGCGCCAGCAGCCAATTATTAGGGGGCACGAGGGGCTACACCTTC.

CDR3 coding DNA: TGTGCCAGCAGCTTAACGGTACTAGGGGGCGAGACCCAGTACTTC. Translated, it gives CASSLTVLGGETQYF. The chain combines TRBV7-2 with TRBJ2-5; 7 bases fit TRBD1. CDR3 size: 15 residues. The V gene end was trimmed by 2 bases and the J gene end by 5 bases; junction bases not matched to a gene: 8. Looked up from germline, CDR1 is SGHTA and CDR2 is FQGNSA.

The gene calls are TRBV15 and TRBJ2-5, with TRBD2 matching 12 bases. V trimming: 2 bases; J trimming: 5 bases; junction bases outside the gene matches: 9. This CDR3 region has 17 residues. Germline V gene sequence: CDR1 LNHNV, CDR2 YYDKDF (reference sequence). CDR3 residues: CATSRIQLAGGRETQYF. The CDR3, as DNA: TGTGCCACCAGCAGAATACAGCTAGCGGGGGGGCGGGAGACCCAGTACTTC.

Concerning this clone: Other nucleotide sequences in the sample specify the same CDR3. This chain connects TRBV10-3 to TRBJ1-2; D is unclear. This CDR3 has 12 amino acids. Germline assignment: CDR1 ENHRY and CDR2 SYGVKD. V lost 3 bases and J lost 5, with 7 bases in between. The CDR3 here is CAISEGGYGYTF. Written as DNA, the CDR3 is TGTGCCATCAGTGAAGGAGGGTATGGCTACACCTTC.

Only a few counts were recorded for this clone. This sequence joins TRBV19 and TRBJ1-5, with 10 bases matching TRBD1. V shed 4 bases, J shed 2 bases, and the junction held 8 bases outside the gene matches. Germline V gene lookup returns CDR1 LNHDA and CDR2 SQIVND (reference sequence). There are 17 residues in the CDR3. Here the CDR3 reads CASSTDRGLYGNQPQHF. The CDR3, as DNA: TGTGCCAGTAGTACCGACAGGGGGCTCTATGGCAATCAGCCCCAGCATTTT.

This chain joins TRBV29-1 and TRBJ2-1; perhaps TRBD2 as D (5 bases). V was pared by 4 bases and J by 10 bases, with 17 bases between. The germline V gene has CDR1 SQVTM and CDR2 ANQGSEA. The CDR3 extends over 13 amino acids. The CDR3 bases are TGCAGCGTTGGCGTGGGGAAGACGGGGGAGCAGTTCTTC. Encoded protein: CSVGVGKTGEQFF.

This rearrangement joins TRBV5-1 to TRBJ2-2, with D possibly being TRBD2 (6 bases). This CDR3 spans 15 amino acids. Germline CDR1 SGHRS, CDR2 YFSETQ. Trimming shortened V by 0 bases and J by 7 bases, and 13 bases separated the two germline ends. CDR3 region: CASSLAPGSVGELFF. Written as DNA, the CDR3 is TGCGCCAGCAGCTTGGCCCCCGGGAGTGTCGGGGAGCTGTTTTTT.

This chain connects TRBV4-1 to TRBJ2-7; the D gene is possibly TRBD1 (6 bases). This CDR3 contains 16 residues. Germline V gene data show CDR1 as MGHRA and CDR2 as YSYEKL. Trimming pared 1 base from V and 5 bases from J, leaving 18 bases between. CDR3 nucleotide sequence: TGCGCCAGCAGCCAAGGGAGCAGGGGCCTGTGGGACGAGCAGTACTTC. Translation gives CASSQGSRGLWDEQYF.

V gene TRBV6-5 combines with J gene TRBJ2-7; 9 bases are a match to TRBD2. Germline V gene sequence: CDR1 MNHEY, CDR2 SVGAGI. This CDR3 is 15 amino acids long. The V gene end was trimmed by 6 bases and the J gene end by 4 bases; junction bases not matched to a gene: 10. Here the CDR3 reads CASSLTSGRQYEQYF. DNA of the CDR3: TGTGCCAGCAGCCTCACTAGCGGGCGACAGTACGAGCAGTACTTC.

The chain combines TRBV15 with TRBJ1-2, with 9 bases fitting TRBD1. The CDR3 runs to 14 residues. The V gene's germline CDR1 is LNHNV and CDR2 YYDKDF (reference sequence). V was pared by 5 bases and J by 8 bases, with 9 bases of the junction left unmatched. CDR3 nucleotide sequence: TGTGCCACCAGCTCGCGTAGGACAGGGGAAGGCTACACCTTC. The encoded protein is CATSSRRTGEGYTF.

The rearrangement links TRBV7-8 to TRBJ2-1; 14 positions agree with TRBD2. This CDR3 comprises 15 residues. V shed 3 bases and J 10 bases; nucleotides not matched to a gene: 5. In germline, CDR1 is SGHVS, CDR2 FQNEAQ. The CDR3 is CASSLGLAGALEQFF. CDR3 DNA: TGTGCCAGCAGCTTGGGACTAGCGGGAGCTTTGGAGCAGTTCTTC. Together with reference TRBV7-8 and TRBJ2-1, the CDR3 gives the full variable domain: GAGVSQSPRYKVAKRGQDVALRCDPISGHVSLFWYQQALGQGPEFLTYFQNEAQLDKSGLPSDRFFAERPEGSVSTLKIQRTQQEDSAVYLCASSLGLAGALEQFFGPGTRLTVL.

CDR3 region: CASSSDRNQPQHF. CDR3 DNA: TGTGCCAGCAGCTCGGACAGGAATCAGCCCCAGCATTTT. V is TRBV5-4 and J is TRBJ1-5, with 7 bases matching TRBD1. This CDR3 contains 13 residues. Germline V lookup: CDR1 SGHNT, CDR2 YYREEE (reference sequence). V was pared by 3 bases and J by 4 bases, with 1 base of the junction left unmatched.

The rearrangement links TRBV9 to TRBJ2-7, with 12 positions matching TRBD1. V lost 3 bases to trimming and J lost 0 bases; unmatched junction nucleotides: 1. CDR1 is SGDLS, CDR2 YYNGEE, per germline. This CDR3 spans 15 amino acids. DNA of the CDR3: TGTGCCAGCAGCGAGGGACAGGGGGCCTCCTACGAGCAGTACTTC. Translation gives CASSEGQGASYEQYF.

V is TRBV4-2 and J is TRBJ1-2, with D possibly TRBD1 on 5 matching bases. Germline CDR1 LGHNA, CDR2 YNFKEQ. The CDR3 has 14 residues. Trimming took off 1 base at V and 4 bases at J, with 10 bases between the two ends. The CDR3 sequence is CASSQASQGYGYTF. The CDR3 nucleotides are TGTGCCAGCAGCCAAGCATCCCAGGGCTATGGCTACACCTTC.

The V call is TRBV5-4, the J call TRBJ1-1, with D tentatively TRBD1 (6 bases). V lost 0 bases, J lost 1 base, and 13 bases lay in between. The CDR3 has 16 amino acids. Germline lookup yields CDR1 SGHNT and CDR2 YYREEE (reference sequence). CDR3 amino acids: CASSLGDGGPNTEAFF. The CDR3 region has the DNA TGTGCCAGCAGCTTGGGAGATGGGGGCCCGAACACTGAAGCTTTCTTT.

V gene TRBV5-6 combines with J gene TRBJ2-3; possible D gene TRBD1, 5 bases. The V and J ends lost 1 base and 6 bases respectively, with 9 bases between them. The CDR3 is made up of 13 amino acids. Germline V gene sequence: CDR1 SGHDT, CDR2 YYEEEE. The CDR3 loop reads CASSLPGPDTQYF. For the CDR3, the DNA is TGTGCCAGCAGCTTGCCAGGGCCGGATACGCAGTATTTT.

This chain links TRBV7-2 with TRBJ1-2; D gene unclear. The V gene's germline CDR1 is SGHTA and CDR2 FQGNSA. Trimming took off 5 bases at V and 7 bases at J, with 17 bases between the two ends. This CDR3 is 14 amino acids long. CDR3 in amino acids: CASSTAFAPGGYTF. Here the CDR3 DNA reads TGTGCCAGCAGCACAGCTTTCGCCCCAGGTGGCTACACCTTC.

The CDR3 loop is CASSLASGGENYGYTF. For the CDR3, the DNA is TGTGCCAGCAGCTTGGCATCAGGAGGGGAGAACTATGGCTACACCTTC. This rearrangement joins TRBV7-2 to TRBJ1-2; possibly TRBD1 for D (5 bases). Germline V gives CDR1 SGHTA, CDR2 FQGNSA. The length of the CDR3 is 16 residues. The V end was cut by 3 bases, the J end by 2 bases, with 16 bases between.

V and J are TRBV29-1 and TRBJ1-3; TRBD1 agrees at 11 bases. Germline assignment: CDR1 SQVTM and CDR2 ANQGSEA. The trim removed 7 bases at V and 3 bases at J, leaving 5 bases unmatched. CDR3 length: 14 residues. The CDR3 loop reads CSAWDRGFGNTIYF. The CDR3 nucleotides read TGCAGCGCTTGGGACAGGGGGTTTGGAAACACCATATATTTT. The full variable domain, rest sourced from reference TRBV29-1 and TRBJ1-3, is SAVISQKPSRDICQRGTSLTIQCQVDSQVTMMFWYRQQPGQSLTLIATANQGSEATYESGFVIDKFPISRPNLTFSTLTVSNMSPEDSSIYLCSAWDRGFGNTIYFGEGSWLTVV.

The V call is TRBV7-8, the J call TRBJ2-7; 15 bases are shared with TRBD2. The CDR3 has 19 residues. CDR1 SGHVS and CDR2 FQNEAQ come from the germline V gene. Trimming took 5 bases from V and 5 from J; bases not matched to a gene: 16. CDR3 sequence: CASSQPTWTSGRAGDEQYF. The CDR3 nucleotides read TGTGCCAGCAGCCAACCAACATGGACTAGCGGGAGGGCCGGTGACGAGCAGTACTTC. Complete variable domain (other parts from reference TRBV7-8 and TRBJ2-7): GAGVSQSPRYKVAKRGQDVALRCDPISGHVSLFWYQQALGQGPEFLTYFQNEAQLDKSGLPSDRFFAERPEGSVSTLKIQRTQQEDSAVYLCASSQPTWTSGRAGDEQYFGPGTRLTVT.

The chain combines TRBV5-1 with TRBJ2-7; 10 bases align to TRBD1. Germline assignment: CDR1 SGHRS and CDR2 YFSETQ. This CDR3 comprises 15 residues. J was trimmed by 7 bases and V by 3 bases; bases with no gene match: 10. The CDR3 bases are TGCGCCAGCAGCTCCGACGGGACAGGGGTACGGGAGCAGTACTTC. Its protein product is CASSSDGTGVREQYF.

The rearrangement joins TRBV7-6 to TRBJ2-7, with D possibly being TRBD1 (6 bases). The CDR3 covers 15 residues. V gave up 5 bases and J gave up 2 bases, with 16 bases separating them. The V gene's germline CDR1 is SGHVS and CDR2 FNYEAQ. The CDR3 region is CASSPLGGVTYEQYF. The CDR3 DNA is TGTGCCAGCAGCCCCTTAGGGGGTGTTACCTACGAGCAGTACTTC.

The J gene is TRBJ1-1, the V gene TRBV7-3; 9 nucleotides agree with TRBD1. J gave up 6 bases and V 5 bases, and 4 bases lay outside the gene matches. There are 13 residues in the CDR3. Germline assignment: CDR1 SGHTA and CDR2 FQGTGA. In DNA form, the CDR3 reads TGTGCCAGCAGCCGGGACAGGGAGGCTGAAGCTTTCTTT. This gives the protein CASSRDREAEAFF.

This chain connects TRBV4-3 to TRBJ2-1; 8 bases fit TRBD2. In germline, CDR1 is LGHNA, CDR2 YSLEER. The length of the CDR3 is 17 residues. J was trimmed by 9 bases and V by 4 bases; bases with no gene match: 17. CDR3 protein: CASSPRTSAGGSVEQFF. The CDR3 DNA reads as TGCGCCAGCAGCCCCCGCACGTCTGCGGGGGGCTCGGTTGAGCAGTTCTTC.

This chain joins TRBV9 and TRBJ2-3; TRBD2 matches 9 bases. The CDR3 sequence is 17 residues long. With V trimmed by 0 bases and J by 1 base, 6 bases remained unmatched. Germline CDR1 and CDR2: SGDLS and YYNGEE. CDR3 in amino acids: CASSVAIVAGGTDTQYF. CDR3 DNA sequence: TGTGCCAGCAGCGTAGCGATAGTAGCGGGGGGCACAGATACGCAGTATTTT.

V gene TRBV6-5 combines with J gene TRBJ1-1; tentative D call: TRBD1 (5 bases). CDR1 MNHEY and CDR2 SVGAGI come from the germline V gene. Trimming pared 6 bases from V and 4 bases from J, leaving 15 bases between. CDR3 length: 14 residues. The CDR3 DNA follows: TGTGCCAGCAGCCGCTTGGGGGGGGGCACTGAAGCTTTCTTT. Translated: CASSRLGGGTEAFF.

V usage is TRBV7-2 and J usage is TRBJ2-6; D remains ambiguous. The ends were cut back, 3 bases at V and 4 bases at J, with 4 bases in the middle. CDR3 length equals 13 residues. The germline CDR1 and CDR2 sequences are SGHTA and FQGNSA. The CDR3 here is CASSLRGANVLTF. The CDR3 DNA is TGTGCCAGCAGCTTGAGGGGGGCCAACGTCCTGACTTTC.

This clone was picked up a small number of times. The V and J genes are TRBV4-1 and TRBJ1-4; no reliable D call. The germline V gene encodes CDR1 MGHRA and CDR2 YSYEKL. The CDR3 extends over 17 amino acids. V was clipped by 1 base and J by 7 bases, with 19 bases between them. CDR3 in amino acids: CASSQGPGRSLGEKLFF. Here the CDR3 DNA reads TGCGCCAGCAGCCAAGGCCCTGGGAGGTCATTGGGTGAAAAACTGTTTTTT.